Each of the 5 T cell receptor beta chains below was sequenced from the same sample in a study of tumor-infiltrating lymphocytes in primary liver carcinoma. Co-extraction of both nucleic acids (RNA and DNA) used about 18-34 mg of unsorted bulk tissue. Constant-region priming of around 500 ng total RNA yielded TCR beta cDNA. Sequencing libraries for TCR beta derived from three nested multiplex PCR rounds that used slightly modified ARM-PCR. With TRBV1-TRBV30 forward primers and a C-beta reverse primer, the first two PCR rounds were run for around 11 cycles each. TCRdb reprocessed the multiplex PCR reads with MiXCR, giving one entry per CDR3 protein. The sample includes approximately 47,000 distinct CDR3 sequences, over 70% of them seen just once. Sequences were obtained from liver tumor tissue from sampling region 3. The subset: tumor region T3, left-lateral pole. These receptors were taken from a man aged 35-49 years with primary liver carcinoma and hepatitis B virus infection.

Turning to this clonotype: One junction end disagrees with the germline gene, perhaps due to a read error. The rearrangement joins TRBV29-1 to TRBJ2-7; the match to TRBD1 covers 7 bases. CDR3 length equals 16 residues. Germline V CDR1 and CDR2: SQVTM, ANQGSEA. CDR3 coding DNA: TGCAGCGTTGATCTGGGCCGACAGGGACCGAGTTACGAGCAGTATTTC. Residues: CSVDLGRQGPSYEQYF.

Worth noting for this clonotype: One junction end disagrees with the germline gene, perhaps due to a read error. V is TRBV6-2 or TRBV6-3 and J is TRBJ2-1; TRBD2 agrees at 7 bases. The germline gives CDR1 MNHEY, CDR2 SVGEGT. CDR3 length equals 16 residues. This CDR3 reads CASSYRGRGSYNKQFF. As DNA, the CDR3 is TGTGCCAGTAGTTACCGGGGGAGGGGCTCCTACAATAAGCAGTTCTTC.

By proportion, this clonotype is medium-sized. The chain recombines TRBV4-1 with TRBJ2-2; D remains ambiguous. The CDR3 contains 14 residues. The V gene's germline CDR1 is MGHRA and CDR2 YSYEKL. V lost 2 bases to trimming and J lost 0 bases, with 4 bases between them. Written as DNA, the CDR3 is TGCGCCAGCAGCCAAAACTCGAACACCGGGGAGCTGTTTTTT. It codes for CASSQNSNTGELFF.

Turning to this clonotype: A junction end diverges from the germline sequence, so it may reflect a read error. The V and J genes are TRBV12-3 or TRBV12-4 and TRBJ2-2; D is tentatively TRBD1 or TRBD2 (6 bases each). The CDR3 consists of 13 residues. This CDR3 is CTSSLGGWGELFF. CDR3 sequence (DNA): TGTACCAGCAGTTTGGGGGGCTGGGGTGAGCTGTTTTTT.

The chain combines TRBV10-2 with TRBJ2-1, with unresolved D. The germline gives CDR1 WSHSY, CDR2 SAAADI. The CDR3 totals 15 residues. The V and J ends lost 0 bases and 9 bases respectively, with 15 bases between them. This CDR3 reads CASSESSVGHGEQFF. The CDR3 region has the DNA TGCGCCAGCAGTGAGTCCTCTGTCGGGCACGGTGAGCAGTTCTTC.